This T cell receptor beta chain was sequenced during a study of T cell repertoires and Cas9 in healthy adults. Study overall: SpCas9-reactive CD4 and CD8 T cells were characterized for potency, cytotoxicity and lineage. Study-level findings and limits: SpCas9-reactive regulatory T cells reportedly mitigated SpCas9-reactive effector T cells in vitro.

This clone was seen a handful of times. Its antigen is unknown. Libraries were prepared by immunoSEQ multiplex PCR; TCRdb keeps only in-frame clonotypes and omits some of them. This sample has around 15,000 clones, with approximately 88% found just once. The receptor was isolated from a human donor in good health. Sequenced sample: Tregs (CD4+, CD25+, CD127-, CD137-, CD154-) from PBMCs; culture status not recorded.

Here the CDR3 reads CASSFSGGPSTDTQYF. CDR3 nucleotide sequence: TGTGCCAGCAGCTTTAGTGGGGGCCCTAGCACAGATACGCAGTATTTT. The rearrangement uses TRBV7-8 and TRBJ2-3; D is perhaps TRBD1 (6 bases). From germline, CDR1 is SGHVS and CDR2 FQNEAQ. The V end was cut by 3 bases, the J end by 0 bases, with 13 bases between. This CDR3 contains 16 residues. The entire variable domain, with the rest obtained from reference TRBV7-8 and TRBJ2-3, is as follows: GAGVSQSPRYKVAKRGQDVALRCDPISGHVSLFWYQQALGQGPEFLTYFQNEAQLDKSGLPSDRFFAERPEGSVSTLKIQRTQQEDSAVYLCASSFSGGPSTDTQYFGPGTRLTVL.